This TCR beta chain appears in the sequencing data of a study of CD8 T cells in ankylosing spondylitis (TCRdb year 2017). With respect to the entire study: The study set out to find disease-linked TCR variants by profiling T cell receptor beta repertoires in ankylosing spondylitis patients and healthy donors. The full study cohort was made up of about 24 ankylosing spondylitis patients and over 90 healthy donors. Samples of peripheral blood were taken, and for ankylosing spondylitis patients, synovial fluid was collected as well.

Spanning cysteine to phenylalanine, the CDR3 consists of 15 amino acids. The CDR3 DNA has 45 bases and is translated from base 1. At the junction V is shortened by 2 bases and J by 3 bases, with 13 bases in between. The germline V gene (reference sequence) provides CDR1 SEHNR and CDR2 FQNEAQ. TCRdb names Illumina HiSeq 2500 as the instrument used. Quantitative 5'-RACE with molecular barcodes was the method used to prepare the TCR beta libraries. On the authors' methods: Disease-linked TCR variants were identified with a new computational method built on a probabilistic model of VDJ rearrangement. In-frame beta chains were kept once TCRdb had trimmed the public reads at Q25 with fastp and called clones with MiXCR. Every distinct CDR3 protein forms one entry, paired with its most common genes and DNA. The V and J calls, along with clone size, are taken from TCRdb and not from the paper's own processing. This sample gives 200,000 to 300,000 distinct CDR3 sequences in total; around 10% of them show up just once. Roughly 6.8% of the sample is held by the ten biggest clonotypes.

Study-level results and caveats: Some motif variants were previously reported in synovial fluid and blood of reactive arthritis patients, suggesting common disease-initiation mechanisms. A TCR beta motif made up of several highly homologous amino acid variants appeared to be characteristic of blood from ankylosing spondylitis patients. The disease-linked clones were reported as significantly enriched in matched synovial fluid samples from ankylosing spondylitis patients. The disease-linked clones had a CD8+ phenotype and were found at relatively low frequencies in peripheral blood.

Note on this clonotype: This clone's antigen is unknown. No base quality values were provided; no much bigger clone lies one nucleotide off.

The V and J segments used are TRBV7-9 and TRBJ1-1; the best D guess is TRBD1, with 5 bases matching. The sequence derives from a male donor with ankylosing spondylitis or in good health (not recorded which). Material for sequencing was blood, either unsorted or a sorted T cell fraction (not recorded which). The DNA is as follows: TGTGCCAGCAGCTTACTTGAGACGGGGGACACTGAAGCTTTCTTT. Translation gives CASSLLETGDTEAFF.